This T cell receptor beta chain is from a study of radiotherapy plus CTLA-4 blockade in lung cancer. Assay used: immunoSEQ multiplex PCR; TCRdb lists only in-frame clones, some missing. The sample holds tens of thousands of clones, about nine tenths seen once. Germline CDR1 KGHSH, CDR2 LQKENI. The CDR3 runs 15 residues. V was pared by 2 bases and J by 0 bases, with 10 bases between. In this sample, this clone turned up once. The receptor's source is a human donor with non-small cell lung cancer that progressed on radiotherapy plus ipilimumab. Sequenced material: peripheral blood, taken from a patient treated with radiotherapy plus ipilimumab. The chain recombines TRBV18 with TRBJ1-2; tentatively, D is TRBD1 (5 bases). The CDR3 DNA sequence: TGTGCCAGCTCACCATCGCAGGGAGCTAACTATGGCTACACCTTC. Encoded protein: CASSPSQGANYGYTF.